The TCR beta chain under discussion was sequenced for a study of read filtering for tumor transcriptome and immune sequencing. Study background: Among patients, under 20 were male and some 15 female, aged about 45 to 80 (mean about 72). DNase treatment preceded whole-transcriptome library preparation. RNA-seq yielded only about 75 to 1273 TCR reads, IR-seq about 4 to 10.27 million. Study-level results: IR-seq and RNA-seq agreed better without single-read clonotypes.

Note on this clonotype: Antigen specificity is unknown. Being one base from a much bigger clone, this may be a read error.

The library was built from 400 to 500 ng RNA with molecular barcoded adaptors for alpha/delta and beta/gamma chains. TCRdb re-derived calls from the reads in MiXCR, one entry per CDR3 protein. The sample gives fewer than 25,000 distinct CDR3 sequences, approximately 23% of which show up once; 47% is in the top ten. The V gene's germline CDR1 is MNHNS and CDR2 SASEGT. This CDR3 comprises 14 residues. The sequenced sample consisted of a population of CD138-negative cells sorted from bone marrow. The V gene is TRBV6-1, the J gene TRBJ2-5; 10 positions agree with TRBD2. The receptor's source is a donor aged 40 or older with multiple myeloma. The CDR3 here is CASSVSGGQEAQYF. DNA for the CDR3: TGTGCCAGCAGCGTTAGCGGGGGGCAAGAGGCCCAGTACTTC.